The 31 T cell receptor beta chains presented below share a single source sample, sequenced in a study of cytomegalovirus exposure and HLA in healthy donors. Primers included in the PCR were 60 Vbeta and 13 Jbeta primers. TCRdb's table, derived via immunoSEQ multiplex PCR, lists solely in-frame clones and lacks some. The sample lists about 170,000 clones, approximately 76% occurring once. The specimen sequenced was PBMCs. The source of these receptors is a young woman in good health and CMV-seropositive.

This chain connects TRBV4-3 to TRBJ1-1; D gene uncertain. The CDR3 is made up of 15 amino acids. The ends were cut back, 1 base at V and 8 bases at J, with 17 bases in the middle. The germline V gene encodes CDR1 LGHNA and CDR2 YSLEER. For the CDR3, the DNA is TGCGCCAGCAGCCAAGCAGCGGCATCTGGTAGGGAAGCTTTCTTT. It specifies CASSQAAASGREAFF.

For the CDR3, the DNA is TGTGCCAGTAGTATCGTGCGGGGCGCGAACACTGAAGCTTTCTTT. It is translated as CASSIVRGANTEAFF. V usage is TRBV19 and J usage is TRBJ1-1; D is possibly TRBD1 (5 bases). CDR1 is LNHDA, CDR2 SQIVND, per germline (reference sequence). The CDR3 consists of 15 residues. Trimming stripped 3 bases from V and 1 base from J, with 12 bases between.

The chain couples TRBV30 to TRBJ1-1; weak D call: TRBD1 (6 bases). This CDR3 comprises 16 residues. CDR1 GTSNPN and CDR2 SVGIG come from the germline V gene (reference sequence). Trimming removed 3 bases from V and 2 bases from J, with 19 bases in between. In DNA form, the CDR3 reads TGTGCCTGGAGCAGAGGGGGGGCCAGCCAAAACACTGAAGCTTTCTTT. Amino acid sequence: CAWSRGGASQNTEAFF.

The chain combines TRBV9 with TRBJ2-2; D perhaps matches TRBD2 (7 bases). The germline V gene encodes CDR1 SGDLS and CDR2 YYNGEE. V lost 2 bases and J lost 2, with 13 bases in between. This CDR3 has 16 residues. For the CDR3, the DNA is TGTGCCAGCAGCGTGGGGGGGGGCACTAACACCGGGGAGCTGTTTTTT. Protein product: CASSVGGGTNTGELFF.

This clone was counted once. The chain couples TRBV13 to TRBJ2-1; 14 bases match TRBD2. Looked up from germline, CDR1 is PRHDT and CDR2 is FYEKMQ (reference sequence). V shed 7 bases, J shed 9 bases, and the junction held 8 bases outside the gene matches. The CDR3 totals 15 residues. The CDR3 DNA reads TGTGCCAGCATCAGACTAGCGGGGGGGCCGGTTGAGCAGTTCTTC. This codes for CASIRLAGGPVEQFF.

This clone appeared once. The CDR3 is CASSTYAGANEKLFF. DNA of the CDR3: TGTGCCAGCAGTACTTACGCAGGGGCTAATGAAAAACTGTTTTTT. The J gene is TRBJ1-4, the V gene TRBV27; D is possibly TRBD1 (6 bases). The V gene's germline CDR1 is MNHEY and CDR2 SMNVEV (reference sequence). V lost 5 bases and J lost 3, with 13 bases in between. This CDR3 region has 15 residues.

The CDR3: CASRRARGNTEAFF. CDR3 DNA: TGTGCCAGCAGGCGAGCCCGGGGTAACACTGAAGCTTTCTTT. V and J are TRBV6-1 and TRBJ1-1; D not certain. The V end lost 6 bases, the J end lost 2 bases, and 13 bases lay between the germline ends. Per the germline V gene, CDR1 is MNHNS and CDR2 is SASEGT. The CDR3 is 14 amino acids.

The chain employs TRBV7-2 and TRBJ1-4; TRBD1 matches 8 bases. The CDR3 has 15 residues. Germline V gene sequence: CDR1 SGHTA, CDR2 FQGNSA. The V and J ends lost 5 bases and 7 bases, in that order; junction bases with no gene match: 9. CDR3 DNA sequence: TGTGCCAGCAGCGGGGGCAGGGGGCGAATTGAAAAACTGTTTTTT. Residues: CASSGGRGRIEKLFF.

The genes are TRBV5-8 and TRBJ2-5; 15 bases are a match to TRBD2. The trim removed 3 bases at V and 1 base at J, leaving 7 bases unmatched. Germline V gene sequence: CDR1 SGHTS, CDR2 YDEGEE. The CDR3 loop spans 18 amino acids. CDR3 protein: CASSSGLAGGARQETQYF. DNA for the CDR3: TGTGCCAGCAGCTCCGGACTAGCGGGGGGGGCCCGCCAAGAGACCCAGTACTTC.

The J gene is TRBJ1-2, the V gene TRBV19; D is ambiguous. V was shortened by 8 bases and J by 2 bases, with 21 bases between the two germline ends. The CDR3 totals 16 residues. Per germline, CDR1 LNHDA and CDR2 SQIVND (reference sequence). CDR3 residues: CASGPDVGLQNYGYTF. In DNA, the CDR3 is TGTGCCAGTGGCCCAGACGTCGGACTGCAAAACTATGGCTACACCTTC.

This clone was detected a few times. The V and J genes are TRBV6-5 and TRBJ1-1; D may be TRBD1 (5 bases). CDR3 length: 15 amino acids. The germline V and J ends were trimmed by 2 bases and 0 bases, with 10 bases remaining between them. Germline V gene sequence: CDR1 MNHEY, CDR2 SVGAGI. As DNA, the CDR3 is TGTGCCAGCAGTTACGGGAGGGGCATGAACACTGAAGCTTTCTTT. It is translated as CASSYGRGMNTEAFF.

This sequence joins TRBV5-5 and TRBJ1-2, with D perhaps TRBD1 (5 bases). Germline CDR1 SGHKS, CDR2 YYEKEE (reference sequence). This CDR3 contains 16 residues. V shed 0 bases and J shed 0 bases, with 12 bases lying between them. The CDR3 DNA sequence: TGTGCCAGCAGCTTGGCCCAGGGCCTAGCTAACTATGGCTACACCTTC. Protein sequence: CASSLAQGLANYGYTF.

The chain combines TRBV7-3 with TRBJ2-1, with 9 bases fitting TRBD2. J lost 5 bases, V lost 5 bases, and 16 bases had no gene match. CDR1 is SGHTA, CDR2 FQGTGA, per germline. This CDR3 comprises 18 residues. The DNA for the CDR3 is TGTGCCAGCAGCCCCGGAGCGGCGGGGGGGCCTCTCGACAATGAGCAGTTCTTC. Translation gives CASSPGAAGGPLDNEQFF.

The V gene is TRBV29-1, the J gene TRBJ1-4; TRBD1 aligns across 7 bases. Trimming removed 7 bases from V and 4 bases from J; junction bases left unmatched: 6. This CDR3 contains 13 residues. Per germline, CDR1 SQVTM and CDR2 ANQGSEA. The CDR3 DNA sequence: TGCAGCGCCGGGACAGCCTATAATGAAAAACTGTTTTTT. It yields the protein CSAGTAYNEKLFF. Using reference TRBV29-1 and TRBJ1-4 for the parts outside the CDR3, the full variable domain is SAVISQKPSRDICQRGTSLTIQCQVDSQVTMMFWYRQQPGQSLTLIATANQGSEATYESGFVIDKFPISRPNLTFSTLTVSNMSPEDSSIYLCSAGTAYNEKLFFGSGTQLSVL.

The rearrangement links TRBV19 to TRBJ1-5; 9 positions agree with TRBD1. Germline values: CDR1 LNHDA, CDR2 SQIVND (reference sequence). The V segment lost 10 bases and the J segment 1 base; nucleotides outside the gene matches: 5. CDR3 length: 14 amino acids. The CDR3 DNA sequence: TGTGCCACCCTCGGGACAGGGAGCAATCAGCCCCAGCATTTT. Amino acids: CATLGTGSNQPQHF.

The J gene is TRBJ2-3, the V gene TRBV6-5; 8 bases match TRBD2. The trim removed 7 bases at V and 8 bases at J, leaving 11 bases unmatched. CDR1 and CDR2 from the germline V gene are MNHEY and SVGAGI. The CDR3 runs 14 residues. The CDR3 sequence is CASTLSGAGGTQYF. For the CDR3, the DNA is TGTGCCAGCACCCTTTCGGGCGCGGGGGGTACGCAGTATTTT.

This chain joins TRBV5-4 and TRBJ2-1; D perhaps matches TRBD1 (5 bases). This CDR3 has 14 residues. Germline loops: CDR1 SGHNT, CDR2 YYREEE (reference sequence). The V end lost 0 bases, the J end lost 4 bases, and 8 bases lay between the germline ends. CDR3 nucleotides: TGTGCCAGCAGCTTGGAAGGGGCTTACAATGAGCAGTTCTTC. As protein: CASSLEGAYNEQFF.

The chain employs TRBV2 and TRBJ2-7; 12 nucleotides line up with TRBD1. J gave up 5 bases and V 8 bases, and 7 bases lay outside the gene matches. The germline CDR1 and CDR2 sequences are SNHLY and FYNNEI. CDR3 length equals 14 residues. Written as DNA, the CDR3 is TGTGCCAGCCTAGGGACAGGGGGCCTCCACGAGCAGTACTTC. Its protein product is CASLGTGGLHEQYF.

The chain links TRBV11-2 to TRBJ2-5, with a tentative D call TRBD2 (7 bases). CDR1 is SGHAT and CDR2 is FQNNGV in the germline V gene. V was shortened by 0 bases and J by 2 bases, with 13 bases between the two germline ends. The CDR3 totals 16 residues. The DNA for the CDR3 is TGTGCCAGCAGCTTAGAAGGGGGGGTTCATCAAGAGACCCAGTACTTC. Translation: CASSLEGGVHQETQYF.

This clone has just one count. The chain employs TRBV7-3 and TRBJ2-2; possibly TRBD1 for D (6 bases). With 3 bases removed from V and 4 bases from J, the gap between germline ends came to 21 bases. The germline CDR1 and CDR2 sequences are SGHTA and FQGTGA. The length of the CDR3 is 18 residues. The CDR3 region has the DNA TGTGCCAGCAGCTTTTCGCTTTGGGGGCACCGCCGCACCGGGGAGCTGTTTTTT. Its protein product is CASSFSLWGHRRTGELFF.

The CDR3 loop reads CASGLAVTGMDETQYF. In nucleotides, the CDR3 is TGTGCTAGTGGTTTGGCCGTGACAGGGATGGACGAGACCCAGTACTTC. The chain recombines TRBV12-5 with TRBJ2-5, with 7 positions matching TRBD1. This CDR3 has 16 residues. Per germline, CDR1 LGHNT and CDR2 FRNRAP. The ends lost 1 base at V and 5 bases at J; junction bases unmatched: 10.

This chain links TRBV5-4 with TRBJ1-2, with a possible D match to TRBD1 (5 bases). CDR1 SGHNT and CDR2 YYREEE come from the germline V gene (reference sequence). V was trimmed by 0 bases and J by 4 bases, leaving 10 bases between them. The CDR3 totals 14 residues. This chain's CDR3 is CASSLEGLSYGYTF. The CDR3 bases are TGTGCCAGCAGCTTGGAGGGGCTGAGCTATGGCTACACCTTC.

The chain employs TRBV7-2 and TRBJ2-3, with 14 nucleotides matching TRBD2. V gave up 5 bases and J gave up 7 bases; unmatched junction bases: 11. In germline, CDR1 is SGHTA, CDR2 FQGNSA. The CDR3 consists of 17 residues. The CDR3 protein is CASSLTTGLAGGNTQYF. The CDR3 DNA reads TGTGCCAGCAGCCTCACCACCGGACTAGCGGGGGGAAATACGCAGTATTTT.

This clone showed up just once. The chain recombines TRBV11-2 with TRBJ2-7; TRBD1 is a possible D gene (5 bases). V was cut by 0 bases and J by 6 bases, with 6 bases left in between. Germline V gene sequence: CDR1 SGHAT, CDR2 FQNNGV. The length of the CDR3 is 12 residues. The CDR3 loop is CASSLDRAEQYF. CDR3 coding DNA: TGTGCCAGCAGCTTAGACAGGGCCGAGCAGTACTTC.

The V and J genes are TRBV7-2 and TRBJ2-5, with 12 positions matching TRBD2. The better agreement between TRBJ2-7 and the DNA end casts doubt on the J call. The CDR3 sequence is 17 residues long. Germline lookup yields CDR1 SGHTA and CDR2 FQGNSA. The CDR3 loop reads CASSQKTASGGVYEQYF. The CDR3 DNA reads TGTGCCAGCAGCCAAAAGACCGCTAGCGGGGGGGTCTACGAGCAGTACTTC.

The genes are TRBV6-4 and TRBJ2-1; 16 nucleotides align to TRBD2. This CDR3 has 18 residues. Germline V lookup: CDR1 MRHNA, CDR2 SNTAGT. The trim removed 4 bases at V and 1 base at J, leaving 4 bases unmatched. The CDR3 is CASSGGLAGGLSYNEQFF. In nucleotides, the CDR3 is TGTGCCAGCAGTGGGGGACTAGCGGGGGGGTTGTCCTACAATGAGCAGTTCTTC.

The CDR3 loop is CASSLDRGPSYNSPLHF. Written as DNA, the CDR3 is TGTGCCAGCAGCTTAGACAGGGGGCCATCCTATAATTCACCCCTCCACTTT. This chain uses TRBV11-3 with TRBJ1-6; 8 bases line up with TRBD1. The germline V gene encodes CDR1 SGHNT and CDR2 YENEEA. The CDR3 length is 17 residues. With V trimmed by 0 bases and J by 1 base, 2 bases remained unmatched.

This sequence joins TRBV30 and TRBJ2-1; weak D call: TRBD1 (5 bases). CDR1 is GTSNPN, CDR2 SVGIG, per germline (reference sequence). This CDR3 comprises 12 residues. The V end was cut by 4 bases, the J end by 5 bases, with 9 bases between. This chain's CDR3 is CAWNGADNEQFF. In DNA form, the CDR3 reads TGTGCCTGGAATGGGGCTGACAATGAGCAGTTCTTC.

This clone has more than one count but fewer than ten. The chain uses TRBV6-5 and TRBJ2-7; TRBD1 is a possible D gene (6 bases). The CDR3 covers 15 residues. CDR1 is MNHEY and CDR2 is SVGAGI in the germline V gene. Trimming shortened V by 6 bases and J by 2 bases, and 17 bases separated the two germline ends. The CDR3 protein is CASSLGQRIAYEQYF. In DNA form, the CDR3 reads TGTGCCAGCAGCCTTGGACAGCGAATTGCCTACGAGCAGTACTTC.

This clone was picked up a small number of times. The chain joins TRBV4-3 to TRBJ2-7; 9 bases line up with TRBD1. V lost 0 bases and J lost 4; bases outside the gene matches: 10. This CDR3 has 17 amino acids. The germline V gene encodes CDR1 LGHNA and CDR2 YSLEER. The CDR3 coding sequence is TGCGCCAGCAGCCAAGAATCCCACGGGACAGGGACTTACGAGCAGTACTTC. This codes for CASSQESHGTGTYEQYF.

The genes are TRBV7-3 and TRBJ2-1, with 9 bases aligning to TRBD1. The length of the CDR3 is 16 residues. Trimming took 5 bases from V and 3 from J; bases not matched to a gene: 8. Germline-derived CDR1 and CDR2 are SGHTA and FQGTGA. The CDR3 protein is CASSLHPGQGYNEQFF. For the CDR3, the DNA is TGTGCCAGCAGCCTTCACCCGGGACAGGGCTACAATGAGCAGTTCTTC.